This paragraph covers one TCR beta chain sequence. The source of the sample is a study of cytomegalovirus exposure and HLA in healthy donors. Primers included in the PCR were 60 Vbeta and 13 Jbeta primers. Repertoires were generated with immunoSEQ multiplex PCR, while TCRdb's copy carries only in-frame clones and drops some. The sample lists about 150,000 clones; roughly 80% were seen once. The germline V and J ends were trimmed by 6 bases and 9 bases, with 12 bases remaining between them. The CDR3 loop spans 12 amino acids. The V gene's germline CDR1 is MNHNS and CDR2 SASEGT. Sequencing input: PBMCs. The chain couples TRBV6-1 to TRBJ2-1, with no clear D. The sequence was collected from a man aged 40-49 years in good health and CMV-seropositive. The CDR3 DNA reads as TGTGCCAGCAGGACCCTGACGGGTGAGCAGTTCTTC. Encoded protein: CASRTLTGEQFF.